This TCR beta chain was sequenced in a study of regulatory T cells in long-lasting Graves disease. Study overall: Antithyroid drug intake by newly diagnosed Graves' patients had lasted under 3 months.

Findings and caveats of the study: Sample size was small, which may have lowered accuracy.

The time point denotes: newly diagnosed GD, antithyroid drugs for less than 3 months. The TCR library was made from RNA that had been extracted from PBMCs in TRIzol. It was an endocrinology department in Xi'an, China, that provided the patients. With 5 bases removed from V and 10 bases from J, the gap between germline ends came to 21 bases. The CDR3 is 14 amino acids. Looked up from germline, CDR1 is MNHEY and CDR2 is SMNVEV (reference sequence). CDR3 regions were amplified by Arm-PCR using iRepertoire HTBI primers to build TCR beta libraries. TCRdb reprocessed the multiplex PCR reads with MiXCR, giving one entry per CDR3 protein. Here the sample spans under 450,000 distinct CDR3 sequences, over 9.5% being singletons. This clonotype was detected ten times or more. The target antigen is unknown. In addition, the sample was reused for a study of T cells in Graves' hyperthyroidism and ophthalmopathy.

The sequencing here drew on peripheral blood mononuclear cells (PBMCs), taken at new diagnosis, from a patient treated with antithyroid drugs. The chain uses TRBV27 and TRBJ2-7; the D call may be TRBD1 or TRBD2 (5 bases each). This sequence was found in a woman aged 18-29 years with Graves disease. The CDR3 nucleotides read TGTGCCAGCAGTCCCGGGACCCCATCAGCGGCTCAGTACTTC. Its protein product is CASSPGTPSAAQYF.